These T cell receptor beta chains were read from a single sample in a study of PD-1 blockade in classical Hodgkin lymphoma. Libraries were prepared by immunoSEQ multiplex PCR; TCRdb keeps only in-frame clonotypes and omits some of them. The table includes fewer than 40,000 clones, 75% to 90% detected once. The sample comprised CD4+ T cells from blood. Receptors were obtained from a human donor with classical Hodgkin lymphoma. Both conserved end residues are part of each CDR3. The D gene is left open where the match is weak. Some rows mark clone size as missing; the rest say once, few, many or name a class of expanded clone.

14,-,TRBJ2-5,-,TRBV5-1,CASSPGSGGETQYF,TGCGCCAGCAGCCCGGGATCAGGTGGAGAGACCCAGTACTTC
14,-,TRBJ2-1,-,TRBV11-2,CASSLARAEDEQFF,TGTGCCAGCAGCTTAGCCAGGGCGGAGGATGAGCAGTTCTTC
13,-,TRBJ1-1,-,TRBV6-1,CASSESGANEAFF,TGTGCCAGCAGTGAATCGGGGGCGAATGAAGCTTTCTTT
15,-,TRBJ1-5,-,TRBV7-2,CASSPPGGSNQPQHF,TGTGCCAGCAGTCCTCCGGGGGGTAGCAATCAGCCCCAGCATTTT
14,-,TRBJ2-1,once,TRBV15,CATSRELVVYEQFF,TGTGCCACCAGCAGGGAGTTAGTGGTCTATGAGCAGTTCTTC
16,-,TRBJ2-5,once,TRBV5-3,CARSLGDSRFEETQYF,TGTGCCAGAAGCTTGGGTGACTCTAGATTCGAAGAGACCCAGTACTTC
17,-,TRBJ1-5,-,TRBV4-1,CASSQAGGPDTYQPQHF,TGCGCCAGCAGCCAAGCGGGGGGACCCGACACTTATCAGCCCCAGCATTTT
15,-,TRBJ2-3,-,TRBV27,CASSFERPSTDTQYF,TGTGCCAGCAGTTTCGAGCGCCCCAGCACAGATACGCAGTATTTT
15,TRBD2,TRBJ2-3,-,TRBV5-1,CASNPSGRSADTQYF,TGCGCCAGCAACCCTAGCGGGAGATCTGCAGATACGCAGTATTTT
14,-,TRBJ2-5,-,TRBV30,CAWSVQGGVGTQYF,TGTGCCTGGAGTGTACAAGGGGGGGTAGGGACCCAGTACTTC
12,TRBD1,TRBJ1-1,few,TRBV7-9,CASSIQGFEAFF,TGTGCCAGCAGCATACAGGGGTTCGAAGCTTTCTTT
16,TRBD1,TRBJ2-3,-,TRBV5-1,CASSSGQGPSTDTQYF,TGCGCCAGCAGCTCAGGACAGGGGCCTAGCACAGATACGCAGTATTTT
17,TRBD2,TRBJ2-5,-,TRBV9,CASSVGYGLAVQETQYF,TGTGCCAGCAGCGTAGGCTACGGACTAGCGGTACAAGAGACCCAGTACTTC
15,-,TRBJ2-3,-,TRBV7-8,CASSIKPGDTDTQYF,TGTGCCAGCAGCATAAAACCAGGGGACACAGATACGCAGTATTTT
15,-,TRBJ1-5,-,TRBV6-1,CASNGQSLGNQPQHF,TGTGCCAGTAACGGACAGTCCCTGGGGAATCAGCCCCAGCATTTT
14,-,TRBJ2-4,few,TRBV5-1,CASSLPGAKNIQYF,TGCGCCAGCAGCTTACCAGGAGCCAAAAACATTCAGTACTTC
16,-,TRBJ1-5,medium-sized,TRBV7-9,CASSLGAGVGNQPQHF,TGTGCCAGCAGCTTGGGAGCCGGCGTGGGCAATCAGCCCCAGCATTTT
15,TRBD1,TRBJ1-2,-,TRBV15,CATSRDRGQGAAYTF,TGTGCCACCAGCAGAGATCGCGGACAGGGTGCTGCCTACACCTTC
11,-,TRBJ2-1,-,TRBV20-1,CSAPLGIEQFF,TGCAGTGCTCCCCTCGGCATTGAGCAGTTCTTC
14,-,TRBJ1-1,-,TRBV5-6,CASSFGVSKAEAFF,TGTGCCAGCAGCTTCGGGGTGTCGAAAGCTGAAGCTTTCTTT
17,TRBD2,TRBJ2-7,-,TRBV10-3,CAISESRTSGRDYEQYF,TGTGCCATCAGTGAGTCAAGGACTAGCGGGAGGGACTACGAGCAGTACTTC
16,TRBD2,TRBJ2-1,-,TRBV5-1,CASSFSGTSKVNEQFF,TGCGCCAGCAGCTTTTCCGGGACTAGCAAGGTCAATGAGCAGTTCTTC
16,-,TRBJ2-3,-,TRBV18,CASSPIGRGAPDTQYF,TGTGCCAGCTCACCTATCGGCAGGGGGGCGCCAGATACGCAGTATTTT
17,TRBD2,TRBJ2-7,-,TRBV7-7,CASSFSIRLAGGHEQYF,TGTGCCAGCAGCTTTTCCATAAGACTAGCGGGAGGACACGAGCAGTACTTC
15,-,TRBJ1-3,-,TRBV30,CAWSVLRASGNTIYF,TGTGCCTGGAGTGTACTAAGGGCCTCTGGAAACACCATATATTTT
16,-,TRBJ1-1,-,TRBV2,CASSEIGDRNYTEAFF,TGTGCCAGCAGTGAAATAGGCGACAGGAACTACACTGAAGCTTTCTTT
14,-,TRBJ1-5,-,TRBV5-6,CASSSREFGQPQHF,TGTGCCAGCAGCTCCAGGGAATTCGGGCAGCCCCAGCATTTT
13,-,TRBJ2-5,-,TRBV2,CASSESVVETQYF,TGTGCCAGCAGTGAAAGCGTTGTCGAGACCCAGTACTTC
16,TRBD1,TRBJ2-7,-,TRBV18,CASSPRRAGGLDEQYF,TGTGCCAGCTCACCACGTCGTGCAGGGGGTCTCGACGAGCAGTACTTC
15,TRBD1,TRBJ1-6,-,TRBV9,CASSVRQGVGSPLHF,TGTGCCAGCAGCGTTCGACAGGGAGTGGGTTCACCCCTCCACTTT
11,-,TRBJ2-3,-,TRBV10-3,CATSSTDTQYF,TGTGCCACTTCGAGTACAGATACGCAGTATTTT
16,-,TRBJ1-1,-,TRBV28,CASSYARRPLTTEAFF,TGTGCCAGCAGTTACGCGAGGAGACCACTTACCACTGAAGCTTTCTTT
13,-,TRBJ1-2,-,TRBV5-4,CASSWLGANGYTF,TGTGCCAGCAGCTGGTTGGGGGCGAATGGCTACACCTTC
14,-,TRBJ1-2,-,TRBV6-5,CASSYKGDIYGYTF,TGTGCCAGCAGTTATAAGGGAGATATCTATGGCTACACCTTC
14,TRBD1,TRBJ1-1,-,TRBV2,CASSIDRGNTEAFF,TGTGCCAGCAGTATCGACAGGGGCAACACTGAAGCTTTCTTT
13,-,TRBJ2-5,-,TRBV29-1,CSVGGGVQETQYF,TGCAGCGTTGGGGGCGGGGTCCAAGAGACCCAGTACTTC
14,-,TRBJ1-3,-,TRBV5-1,CASSLELGANTIYF,TGCGCCAGCAGCTTGGAGCTGGGGGCGAACACCATATATTTT
15,-,TRBJ1-3,-,TRBV9,CASTRSFSSGNTIYF,TGTGCCAGCACCCGTTCGTTCAGCTCTGGAAACACCATATATTTT
11,-,TRBJ1-2,-,TRBV20-1,CSASGNYGYTF,TGCAGTGCCTCCGGCAACTATGGCTACACCTTC
17,-,TRBJ2-7,once,TRBV18,CASSLTTDGNQAYEQYF,TGTGCCAGCTCACTCACCACCGACGGTAACCAGGCCTACGAGCAGTACTTC
15,-,TRBJ2-7,-,TRBV28,CASSFWAGRSYEQYF,TGTGCCAGCAGTTTCTGGGCAGGGAGATCCTACGAGCAGTACTTC
17,TRBD2,TRBJ2-1,-,TRBV18,CASSPIQLAVDYNEQFF,TGTGCCAGCTCACCAATTCAACTAGCGGTTGATTACAATGAGCAGTTCTTC
19,TRBD2,TRBJ2-4,-,TRBV7-2,CASSLAGGGSHIAKNIQYF,TGTGCCAGCAGCTTAGCTGGCGGGGGGAGTCACATAGCCAAAAACATTCAGTACTTC
17,TRBD2,TRBJ2-4,-,TRBV18,CASSAKVAGGDLNIQYF,TGTGCCAGCTCAGCAAAGGTGGCGGGAGGGGATCTAAACATTCAGTACTTC
14,TRBD2,TRBJ2-1,-,TRBV7-2,CASTRLAGYNEQFF,TGTGCCAGCACCAGACTAGCGGGCTACAATGAGCAGTTCTTC
14,-,TRBJ2-3,-,TRBV15,CATSRVLTLYTQYF,TGTGCCACCAGCAGAGTTTTGACTCTCTATACGCAGTATTTT